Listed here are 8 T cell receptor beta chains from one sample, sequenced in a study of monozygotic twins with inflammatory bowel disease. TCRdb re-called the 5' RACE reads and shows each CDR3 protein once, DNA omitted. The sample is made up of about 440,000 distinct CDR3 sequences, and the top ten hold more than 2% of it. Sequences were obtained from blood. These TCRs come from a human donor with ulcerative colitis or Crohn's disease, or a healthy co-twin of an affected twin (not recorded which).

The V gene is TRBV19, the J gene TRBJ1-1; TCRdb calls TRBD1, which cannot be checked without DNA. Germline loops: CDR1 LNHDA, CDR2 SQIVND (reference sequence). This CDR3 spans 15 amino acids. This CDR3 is CASSARAPADTEAFF.

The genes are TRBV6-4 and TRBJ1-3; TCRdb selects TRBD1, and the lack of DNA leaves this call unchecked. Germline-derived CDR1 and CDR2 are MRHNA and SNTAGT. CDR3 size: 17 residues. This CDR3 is CASSHPTGANSGNTIYF.

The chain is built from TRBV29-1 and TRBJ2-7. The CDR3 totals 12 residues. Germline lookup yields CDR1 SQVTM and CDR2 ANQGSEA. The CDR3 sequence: CSVEDQIHEQYF.

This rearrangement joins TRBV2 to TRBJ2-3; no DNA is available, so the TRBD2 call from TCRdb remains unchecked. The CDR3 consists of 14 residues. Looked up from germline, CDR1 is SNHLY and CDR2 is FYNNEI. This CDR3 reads CASRGLAGGDTQYF.

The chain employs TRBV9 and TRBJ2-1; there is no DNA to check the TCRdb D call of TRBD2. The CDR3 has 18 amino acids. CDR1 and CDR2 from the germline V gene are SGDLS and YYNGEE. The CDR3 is CASSVGLAGVPSYNEQFF.

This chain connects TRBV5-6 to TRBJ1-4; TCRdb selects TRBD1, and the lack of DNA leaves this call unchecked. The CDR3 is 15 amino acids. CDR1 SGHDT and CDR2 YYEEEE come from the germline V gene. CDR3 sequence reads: CASSSQGAPGEKLFF.

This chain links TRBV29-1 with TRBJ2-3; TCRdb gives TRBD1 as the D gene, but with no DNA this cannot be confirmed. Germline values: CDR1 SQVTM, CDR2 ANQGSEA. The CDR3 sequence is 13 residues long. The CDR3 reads CSVQGQSTDTQYF.

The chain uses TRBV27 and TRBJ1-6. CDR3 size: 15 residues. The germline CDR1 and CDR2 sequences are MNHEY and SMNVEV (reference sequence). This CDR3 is CASSPHPPGNSPLHF.